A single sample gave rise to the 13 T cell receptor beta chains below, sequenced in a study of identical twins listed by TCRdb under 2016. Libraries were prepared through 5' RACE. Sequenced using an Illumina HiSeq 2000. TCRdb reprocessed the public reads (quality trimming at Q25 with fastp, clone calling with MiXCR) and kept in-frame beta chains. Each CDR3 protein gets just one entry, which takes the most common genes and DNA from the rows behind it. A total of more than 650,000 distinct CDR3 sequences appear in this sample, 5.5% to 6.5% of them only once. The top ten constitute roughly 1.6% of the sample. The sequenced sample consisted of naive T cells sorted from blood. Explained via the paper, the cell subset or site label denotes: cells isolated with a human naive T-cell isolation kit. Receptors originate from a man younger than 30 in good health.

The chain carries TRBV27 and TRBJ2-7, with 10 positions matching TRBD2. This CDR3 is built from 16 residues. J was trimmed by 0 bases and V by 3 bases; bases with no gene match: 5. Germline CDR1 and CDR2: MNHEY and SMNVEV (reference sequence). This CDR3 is CASSFRAGGHSYEQYV. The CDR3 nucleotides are TGTGCCAGCAGTTTCCGAGCGGGAGGGCACTCCTACGAGCAGTACGTC.

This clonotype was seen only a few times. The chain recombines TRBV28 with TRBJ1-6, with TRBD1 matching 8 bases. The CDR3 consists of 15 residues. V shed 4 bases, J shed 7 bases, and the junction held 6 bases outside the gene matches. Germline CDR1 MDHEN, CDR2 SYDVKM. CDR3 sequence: CASSYPRGQNSPLHF. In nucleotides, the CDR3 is TGTGCCAGCAGTTATCCCAGGGGGCAAAATTCACCCCTCCACTTT.

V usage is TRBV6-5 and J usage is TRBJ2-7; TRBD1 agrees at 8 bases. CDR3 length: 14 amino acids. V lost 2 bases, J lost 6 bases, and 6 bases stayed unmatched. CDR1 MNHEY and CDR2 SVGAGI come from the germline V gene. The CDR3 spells CASSYTRQGIEQYF. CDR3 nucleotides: TGTGCCAGCAGTTACACAAGACAGGGGATCGAGCAGTACTTC.

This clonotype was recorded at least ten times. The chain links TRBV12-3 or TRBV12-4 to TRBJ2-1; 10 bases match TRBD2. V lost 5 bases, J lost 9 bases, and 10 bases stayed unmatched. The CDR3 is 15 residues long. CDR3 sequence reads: CASSPGLAGVGEQFF. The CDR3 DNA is TGTGCCAGCAGTCCGGGTCTAGCGGGGGTGGGTGAGCAGTTCTTC.

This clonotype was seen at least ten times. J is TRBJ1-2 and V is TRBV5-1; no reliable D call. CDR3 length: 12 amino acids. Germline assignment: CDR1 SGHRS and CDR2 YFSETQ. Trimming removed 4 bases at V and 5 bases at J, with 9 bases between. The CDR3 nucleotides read TGCGCCAGCAGCCCCGGTGGGTATGGCTACACCTTC. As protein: CASSPGGYGYTF.

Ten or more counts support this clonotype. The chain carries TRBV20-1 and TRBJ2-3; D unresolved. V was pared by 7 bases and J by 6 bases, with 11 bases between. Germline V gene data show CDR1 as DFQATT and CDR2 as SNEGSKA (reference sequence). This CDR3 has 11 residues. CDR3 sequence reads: CSVAQGDTQYF. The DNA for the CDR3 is TGCAGTGTCGCACAAGGGGATACGCAGTATTTT.

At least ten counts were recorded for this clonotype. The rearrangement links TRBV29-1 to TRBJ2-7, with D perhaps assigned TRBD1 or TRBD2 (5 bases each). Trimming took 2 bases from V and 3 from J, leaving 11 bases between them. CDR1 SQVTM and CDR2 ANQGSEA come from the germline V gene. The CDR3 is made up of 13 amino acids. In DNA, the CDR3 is TGCAGCGTTGAATTGGGGGATTACTACGAGCAGTACTTC. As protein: CSVELGDYYEQYF.

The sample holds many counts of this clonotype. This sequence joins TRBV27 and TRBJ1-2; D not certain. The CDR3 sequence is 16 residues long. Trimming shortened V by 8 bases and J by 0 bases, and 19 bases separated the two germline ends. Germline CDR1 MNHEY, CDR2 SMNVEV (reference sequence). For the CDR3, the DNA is TGTGCCAGCCGATCGGCCGGCCCTCCAACTAACTATGGCTACACCTTC. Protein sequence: CASRSAGPPTNYGYTF.

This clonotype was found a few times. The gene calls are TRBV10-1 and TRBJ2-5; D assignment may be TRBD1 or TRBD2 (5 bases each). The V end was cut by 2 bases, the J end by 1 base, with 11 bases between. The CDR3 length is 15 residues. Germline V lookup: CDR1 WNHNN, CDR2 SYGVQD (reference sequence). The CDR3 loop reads CASSEGNGAQETQYF. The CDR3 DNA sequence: TGCGCCAGCAGTGAGGGAAACGGGGCCCAAGAGACCCAGTACTTC.

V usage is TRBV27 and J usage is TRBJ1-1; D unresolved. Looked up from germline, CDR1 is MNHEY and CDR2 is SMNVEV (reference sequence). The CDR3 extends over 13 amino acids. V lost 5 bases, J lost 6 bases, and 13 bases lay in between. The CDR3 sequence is CASSTPAGAEAFF. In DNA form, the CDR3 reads TGTGCCAGCAGTACCCCGGCAGGCGCTGAAGCTTTCTTT.

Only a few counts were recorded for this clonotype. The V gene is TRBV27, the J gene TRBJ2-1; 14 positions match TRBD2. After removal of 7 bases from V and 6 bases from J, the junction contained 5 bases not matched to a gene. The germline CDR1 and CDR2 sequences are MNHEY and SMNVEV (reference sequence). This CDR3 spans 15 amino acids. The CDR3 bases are TGTGCCAGCACTGCCGGGACTAGCGGGGGCAATGAGCAGTTCTTC. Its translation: CASTAGTSGGNEQFF.

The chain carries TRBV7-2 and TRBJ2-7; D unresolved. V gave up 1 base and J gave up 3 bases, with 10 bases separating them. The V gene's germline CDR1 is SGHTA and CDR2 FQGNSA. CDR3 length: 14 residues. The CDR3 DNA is TGTGCCAGCAGCTTAGGACCGCAGAGCTACGAGCAGTACTTC. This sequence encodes CASSLGPQSYEQYF.

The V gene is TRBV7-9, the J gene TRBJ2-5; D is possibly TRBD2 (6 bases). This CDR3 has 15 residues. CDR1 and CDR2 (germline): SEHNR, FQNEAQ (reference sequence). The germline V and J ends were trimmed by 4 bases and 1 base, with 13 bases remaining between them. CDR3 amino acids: CASSSVSGLQETQYF. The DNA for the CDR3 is TGTGCCAGCAGCTCAGTTAGCGGCCTCCAAGAGACCCAGTACTTC.